The rows below give T cell receptor beta chains drawn from one sample of a study of T cell responses to AZD1222 COVID-19 vaccine. Method: immunoSEQ multiplex PCR; TCRdb's copy keeps in-frame clones and lacks some. The sample records roughly 120,000 clones, more than 80% being singletons. The material was peripheral blood, obtained 28 days after the second dose of the MenACWY control vaccine. The receptors here all came from an adult who received the MenACWY meningococcal vaccine as a control. Each CDR3 is given with its conserved first and last residue. The order of the fields is D gene, clone size, V gene, J gene, CDR3 protein, CDR3 DNA. A D gene is named only where the DNA matches it firmly. Size tells how often a clone was seen (once, few, many) or the class of an expanded clone, and some rows leave it out.

d_gene: TRBD1
abundance: NA
v_gene: TRBV5-1
j_gene: TRBJ2-1
CDR3aa: CASSLNIPGTGGASGNEQFF
CDR3nt: TGCGCCAGCAGCTTAAATATACCCGGGACAGGGGGCGCGAGTGGCAATGAGCAGTTCTTC

d_gene: NA
abundance: NA
v_gene: TRBV3-1/TRBV3-2
j_gene: TRBJ1-5
CDR3aa: CASSQGFQGWPQHF
CDR3nt: TGTGCCAGCAGCCAAGGTTTCCAGGGGTGGCCCCAGCATTTT

d_gene: TRBD1
abundance: few
v_gene: TRBV7-2
j_gene: TRBJ1-6
CDR3aa: CASSFRGTGGNSPLHF
CDR3nt: TGTGCCAGCAGCTTTAGAGGGACAGGGGGTAATTCACCCCTCCACTTT

d_gene: TRBD1
abundance: once
v_gene: TRBV2
j_gene: TRBJ2-3
CDR3aa: CASSVRTGPGTDTQYF
CDR3nt: TGTGCCAGCAGCGTCCGGACAGGCCCCGGCACAGATACGCAGTATTTT

d_gene: NA
abundance: NA
v_gene: TRBV5-4
j_gene: TRBJ2-1
CDR3aa: CASSLGGQNYNEQFF
CDR3nt: TGTGCCAGCAGCTTGGGCGGACAGAACTACAATGAGCAGTTCTTC

d_gene: NA
abundance: NA
v_gene: TRBV6-5
j_gene: TRBJ2-6
CDR3aa: CASSTTVSGANVLTF
CDR3nt: TGTGCCAGCAGTACAACAGTCTCTGGGGCCAACGTCCTGACTTTC

d_gene: NA
abundance: once
v_gene: TRBV9
j_gene: TRBJ2-3
CDR3aa: CASNGGTAIGSDTQYF
CDR3nt: TGTGCCAGCAATGGCGGGACGGCGATAGGGTCGGATACGCAGTATTTT

d_gene: TRBD2
abundance: NA
v_gene: TRBV7-9
j_gene: TRBJ2-7
CDR3aa: CASSGTSGSGYEQYF
CDR3nt: TGTGCCAGCAGCGGGACTAGCGGGAGTGGCTACGAGCAGTACTTC

d_gene: NA
abundance: NA
v_gene: TRBV24-1
j_gene: TRBJ2-2
CDR3aa: CATSDTTGSNTGELFF
CDR3nt: TGTGCCACCAGTGACACAACAGGGTCGAACACCGGGGAGCTGTTTTTT

d_gene: TRBD1
abundance: NA
v_gene: TRBV24-1
j_gene: TRBJ2-1
CDR3aa: CATRGSGQVNNEQFF
CDR3nt: TGTGCCACCAGGGGATCGGGACAGGTCAACAATGAGCAGTTCTTC

d_gene: TRBD1
abundance: NA
v_gene: TRBV27
j_gene: TRBJ1-1
CDR3aa: CASRFGDRSNTEAFF
CDR3nt: TGTGCCAGCAGGTTCGGGGACAGGTCGAACACTGAAGCTTTCTTT

d_gene: NA
abundance: NA
v_gene: TRBV3-1/TRBV3-2
j_gene: TRBJ1-6
CDR3aa: CASSQGGTGGSPLHF
CDR3nt: TGTGCCAGCAGCCAAGGGGGGACCGGGGGATCACCCCTCCACTTT

d_gene: NA
abundance: NA
v_gene: TRBV18
j_gene: TRBJ2-1
CDR3aa: CASSILQGGYNEQFF
CDR3nt: TGTGCCAGCTCAATCCTCCAGGGGGGGTACAATGAGCAGTTCTTC

d_gene: TRBD2
abundance: once
v_gene: TRBV9
j_gene: TRBJ2-1
CDR3aa: CASSVSGSSYNEQFF
CDR3nt: TGTGCCAGCAGCGTTAGCGGGAGCTCCTACAATGAGCAGTTCTTC

d_gene: NA
abundance: NA
v_gene: TRBV30
j_gene: TRBJ1-1
CDR3aa: CAWSVSPTNTEAFF
CDR3nt: TGTGCCTGGAGTGTATCCCCTACGAACACTGAAGCTTTCTTT

d_gene: TRBD2
abundance: NA
v_gene: TRBV4-1
j_gene: TRBJ2-1
CDR3aa: CASSQGRGLVANEQFF
CDR3nt: TGCGCCAGCAGCCAAGGTAGAGGACTAGTGGCAAATGAGCAGTTCTTC

d_gene: NA
abundance: NA
v_gene: TRBV11-2
j_gene: TRBJ1-1
CDR3aa: CASSLGRGAEAFF
CDR3nt: TGTGCCAGCAGCTTAGGGCGAGGAGCTGAAGCTTTCTTT

d_gene: NA
abundance: NA
v_gene: TRBV24-1
j_gene: TRBJ2-1
CDR3aa: CATSDLVSGGEQFF
CDR3nt: TGTGCCACCAGTGATTTAGTGTCTGGCGGTGAGCAGTTCTTC

d_gene: NA
abundance: NA
v_gene: TRBV6-5
j_gene: TRBJ1-1
CDR3aa: CASIAGSNTEAFF
CDR3nt: TGTGCCAGCATAGCAGGGTCGAACACTGAAGCTTTCTTT

d_gene: NA
abundance: NA
v_gene: TRBV7-9
j_gene: TRBJ2-3
CDR3aa: CASSLGMSTDTQYF
CDR3nt: TGTGCCAGCAGCTTAGGGATGTCAACAGATACGCAGTATTTT

d_gene: NA
abundance: NA
v_gene: TRBV3-1/TRBV3-2
j_gene: TRBJ2-3
CDR3aa: CASSQVYDPSTDTQYF
CDR3nt: TGTGCCAGCAGCCAAGTCTATGATCCTAGCACAGATACGCAGTATTTT

d_gene: TRBD2
abundance: NA
v_gene: TRBV11-2
j_gene: TRBJ2-1
CDR3aa: CASSLVAGGNYNEQFF
CDR3nt: TGTGCCAGCAGCTTAGTGGCGGGGGGGAACTACAATGAGCAGTTCTTC

d_gene: NA
abundance: once
v_gene: TRBV4-3
j_gene: TRBJ2-1
CDR3aa: CASSQDRAYNEQFF
CDR3nt: TGCGCCAGCAGCCAAGACAGGGCCTACAATGAGCAGTTCTTC

d_gene: NA
abundance: NA
v_gene: TRBV27
j_gene: TRBJ1-4
CDR3aa: CASSLWGGANEKLFF
CDR3nt: TGTGCCAGCAGTTTATGGGGGGGGGCTAATGAAAAACTGTTTTTT

d_gene: TRBD1
abundance: NA
v_gene: TRBV15
j_gene: TRBJ2-3
CDR3aa: CATSKGQGGADTQYF
CDR3nt: TGTGCCACCAGCAAAGGACAGGGGGGGGCAGATACGCAGTATTTT

d_gene: NA
abundance: NA
v_gene: TRBV3-1/TRBV3-2
j_gene: TRBJ2-3
CDR3aa: CASSQGSDTQYF
CDR3nt: TGTGCCAGCAGCCAAGGCTCAGATACGCAGTATTTT

d_gene: NA
abundance: NA
v_gene: TRBV19
j_gene: TRBJ1-1
CDR3aa: CASSDGPGVAEAFF
CDR3nt: TGTGCCAGTAGTGACGGGCCTGGAGTTGCCGAGGCTTTCTTT

d_gene: TRBD2
abundance: NA
v_gene: TRBV5-6
j_gene: TRBJ2-1
CDR3aa: CASSLGLAGAIYNEQFF
CDR3nt: TGTGCCAGCAGCTTGGGACTAGCGGGAGCGATTTACAATGAGCAGTTCTTC

d_gene: NA
abundance: NA
v_gene: TRBV18
j_gene: TRBJ2-2
CDR3aa: CASSPLGPDSNTGELFF
CDR3nt: TGTGCCAGCTCACCACTTGGGCCGGACTCTAACACCGGGGAGCTGTTTTTT

d_gene: NA
abundance: NA
v_gene: TRBV3-1/TRBV3-2
j_gene: TRBJ2-3
CDR3aa: CASSQASDTQYF
CDR3nt: TGTGCCAGCAGCCAAGCGAGCGATACGCAGTATTTT

d_gene: NA
abundance: NA
v_gene: TRBV28
j_gene: TRBJ1-5
CDR3aa: CASSFSGALNQPQHF
CDR3nt: TGTGCCAGCAGTTTCTCAGGGGCCCTAAATCAGCCCCAGCATTTT